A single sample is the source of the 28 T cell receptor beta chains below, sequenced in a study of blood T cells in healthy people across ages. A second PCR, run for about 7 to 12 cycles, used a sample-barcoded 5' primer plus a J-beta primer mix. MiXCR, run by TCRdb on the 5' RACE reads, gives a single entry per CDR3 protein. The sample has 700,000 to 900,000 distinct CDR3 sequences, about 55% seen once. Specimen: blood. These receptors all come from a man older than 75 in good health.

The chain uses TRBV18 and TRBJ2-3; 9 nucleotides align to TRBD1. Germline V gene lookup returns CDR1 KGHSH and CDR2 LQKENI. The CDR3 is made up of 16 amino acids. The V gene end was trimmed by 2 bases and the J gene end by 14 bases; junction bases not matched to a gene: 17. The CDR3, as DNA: TGTGCCAGCTCACCAATACGGGACAGGGATCGCAGATACGCGTATTTT. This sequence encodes CASSPIRDRDRRYAYF.

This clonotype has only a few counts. Here the CDR3 reads CASSYRGYSETQYF. CDR3 DNA sequence: TGTGCCAGCAGTTACAGGGGATATTCCGAGACCCAGTACTTC. The gene calls are TRBV6-6 and TRBJ2-5; a possible D gene is TRBD1 (5 bases). Germline CDR1 MNHNY, CDR2 SVGAGI (reference sequence). This CDR3 is 14 amino acids long. The V gene lost 2 bases and the J gene lost 5 bases, with 12 bases spanning the gap.

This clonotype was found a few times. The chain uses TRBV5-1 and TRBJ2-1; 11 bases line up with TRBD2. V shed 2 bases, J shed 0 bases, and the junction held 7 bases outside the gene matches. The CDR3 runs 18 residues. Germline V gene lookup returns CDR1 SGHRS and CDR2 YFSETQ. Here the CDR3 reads CASSLPTSGSSSYNEQFF. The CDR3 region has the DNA TGCGCCAGCAGCTTACCTACTAGCGGGAGTTCCTCCTACAATGAGCAGTTCTTC.

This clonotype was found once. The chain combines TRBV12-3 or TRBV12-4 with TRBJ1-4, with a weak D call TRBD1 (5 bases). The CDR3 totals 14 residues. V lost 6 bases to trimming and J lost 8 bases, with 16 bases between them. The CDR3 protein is CASSLGVQTEKLFF. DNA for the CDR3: TGTGCCAGCAGCCTGGGGGTGCAGACGGAAAAACTGTTTTTT.

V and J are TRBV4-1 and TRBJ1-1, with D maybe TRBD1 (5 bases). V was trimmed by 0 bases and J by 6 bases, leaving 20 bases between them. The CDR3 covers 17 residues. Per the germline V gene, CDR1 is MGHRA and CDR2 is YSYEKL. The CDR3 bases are TGCGCCAGCAGCCAAGATTTCCGGACATACTCACTCGCTGAAGCTTTCTTT. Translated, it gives CASSQDFRTYSLAEAFF.

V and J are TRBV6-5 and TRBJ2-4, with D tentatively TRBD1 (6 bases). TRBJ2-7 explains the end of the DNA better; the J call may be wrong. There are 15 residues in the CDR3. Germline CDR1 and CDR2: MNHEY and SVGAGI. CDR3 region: CASSYLTGGAYEQYF. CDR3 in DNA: TGTGCCAGCAGTTACCTGACAGGTGGGGCCTACGAGCAGTACTTC.

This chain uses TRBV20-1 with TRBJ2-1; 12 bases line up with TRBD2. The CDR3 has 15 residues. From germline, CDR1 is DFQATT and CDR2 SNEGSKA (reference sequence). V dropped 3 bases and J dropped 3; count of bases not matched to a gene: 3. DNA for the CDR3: TGCAGTGCTAGGCCGACTAGCGGGAGCTACAATGAGCAGTTCTTC. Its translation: CSARPTSGSYNEQFF.

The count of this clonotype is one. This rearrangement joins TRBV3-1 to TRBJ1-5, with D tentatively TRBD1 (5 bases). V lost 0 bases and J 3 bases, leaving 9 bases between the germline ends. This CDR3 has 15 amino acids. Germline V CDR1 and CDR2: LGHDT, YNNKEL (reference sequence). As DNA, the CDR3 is TGTGCCAGCAGCCAAGACGGGGGGGTCAATCAGCCCCAGCATTTT. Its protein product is CASSQDGGVNQPQHF. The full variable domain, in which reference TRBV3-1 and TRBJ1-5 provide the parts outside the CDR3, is DTAVSQTPKYLVTQMGNDKSIKCEQNLGHDTMYWYKQDSKKFLKIMFSYNNKELIINETVPNRFSPKSPDKAHLNLHINSLELGDSAVYFCASSQDGGVNQPQHFGDGTRLSIL.

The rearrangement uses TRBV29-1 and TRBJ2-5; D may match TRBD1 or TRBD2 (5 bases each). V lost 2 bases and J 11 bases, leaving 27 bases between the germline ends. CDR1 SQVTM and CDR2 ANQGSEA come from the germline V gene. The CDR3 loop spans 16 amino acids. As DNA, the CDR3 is TGCAGCGTTGAAACTGCCAGGGACGGAGGATACAATGAGCAGTACTTC. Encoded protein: CSVETARDGGYNEQYF.

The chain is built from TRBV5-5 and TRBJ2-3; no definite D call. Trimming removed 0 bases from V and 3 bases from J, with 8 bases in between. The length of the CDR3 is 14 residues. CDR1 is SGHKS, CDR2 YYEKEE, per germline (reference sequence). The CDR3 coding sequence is TGTGCCAGCAGCTTGGCCAGAATAACAGATACGCAGTATTTT. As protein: CASSLARITDTQYF.

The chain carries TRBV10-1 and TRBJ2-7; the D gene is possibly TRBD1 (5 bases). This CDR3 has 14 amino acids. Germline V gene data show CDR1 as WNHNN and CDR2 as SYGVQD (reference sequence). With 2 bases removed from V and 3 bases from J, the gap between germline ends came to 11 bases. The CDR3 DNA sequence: TGCGCCAGCAGTGAGAAGCAGGGCCTCTACGAGCAGTACTTC. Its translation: CASSEKQGLYEQYF.

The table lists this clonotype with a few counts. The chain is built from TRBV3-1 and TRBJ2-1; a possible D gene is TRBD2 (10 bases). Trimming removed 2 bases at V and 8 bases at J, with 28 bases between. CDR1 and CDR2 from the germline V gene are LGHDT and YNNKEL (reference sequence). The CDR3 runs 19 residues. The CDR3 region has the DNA TGTGCCAGCAGCCAACCCGGGACAGGGAAGGGACTAGCGTTCCATGAGCAGTTCTTC. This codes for CASSQPGTGKGLAFHEQFF.

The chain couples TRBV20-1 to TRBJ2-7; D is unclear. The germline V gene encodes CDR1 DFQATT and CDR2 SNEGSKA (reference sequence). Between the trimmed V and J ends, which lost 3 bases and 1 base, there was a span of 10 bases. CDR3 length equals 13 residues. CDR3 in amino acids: CSARFGGSYEQYF. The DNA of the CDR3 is TGCAGTGCTAGGTTTGGTGGTTCCTACGAGCAGTACTTC.

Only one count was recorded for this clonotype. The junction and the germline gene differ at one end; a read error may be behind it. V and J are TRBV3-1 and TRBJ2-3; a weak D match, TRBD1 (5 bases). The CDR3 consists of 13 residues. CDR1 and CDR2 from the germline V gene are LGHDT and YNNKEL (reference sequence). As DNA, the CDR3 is TGTGCCAGCCGTGGGGCTTACACAGAGACGCAGTATTTT. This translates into CASRGAYTETQYF.

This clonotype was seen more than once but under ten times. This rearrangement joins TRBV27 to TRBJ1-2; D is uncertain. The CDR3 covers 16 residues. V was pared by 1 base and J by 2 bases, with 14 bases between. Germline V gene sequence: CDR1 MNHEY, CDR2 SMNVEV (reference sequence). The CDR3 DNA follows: TGTGCCAGCAGTTTATATTGGAGGGCTGGGAACTATGGCTACACCTTC. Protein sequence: CASSLYWRAGNYGYTF.

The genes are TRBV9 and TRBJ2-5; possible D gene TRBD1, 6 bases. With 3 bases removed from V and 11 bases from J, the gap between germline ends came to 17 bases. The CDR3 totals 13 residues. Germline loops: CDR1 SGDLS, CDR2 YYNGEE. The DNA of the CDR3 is TGTGCCAGCAGCGCCCCGGGACAACTTAGTCAGTACTTC. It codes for CASSAPGQLSQYF. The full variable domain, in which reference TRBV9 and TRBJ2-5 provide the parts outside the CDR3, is DSGVTQTPKHLITATGQRVTLRCSPRSGDLSVYWYQQSLDQGLQFLIQYYNGEERAKGNILERFSAQQFPDLHSELNLSSLELGDSALYFCASSAPGQLSQYFGPGTRLLVL.

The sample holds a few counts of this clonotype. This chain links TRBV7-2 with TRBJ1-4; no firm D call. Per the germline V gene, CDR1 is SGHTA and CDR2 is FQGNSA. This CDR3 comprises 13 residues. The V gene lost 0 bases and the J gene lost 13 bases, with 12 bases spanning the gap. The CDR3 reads CASSLALGRPLFF. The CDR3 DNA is TGTGCCAGCAGCTTAGCGCTGGGCAGGCCACTGTTTTTT.

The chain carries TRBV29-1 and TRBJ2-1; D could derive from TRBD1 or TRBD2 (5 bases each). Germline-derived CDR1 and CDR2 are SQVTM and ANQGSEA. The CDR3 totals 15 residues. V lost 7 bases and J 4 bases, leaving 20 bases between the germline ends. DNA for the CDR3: TGCAGCGCCCGGGGACGATACAGAGTTTACAATGAGCAGTTCTTC. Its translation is CSARGRYRVYNEQFF.

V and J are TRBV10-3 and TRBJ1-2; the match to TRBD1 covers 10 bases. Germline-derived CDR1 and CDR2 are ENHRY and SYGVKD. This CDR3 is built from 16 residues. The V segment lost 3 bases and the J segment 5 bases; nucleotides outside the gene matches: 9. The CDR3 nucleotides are TGTGCCATCAGTGATGGAAGGACAGGGGGGAGGTATGGCTACACCTTC. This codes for CAISDGRTGGRYGYTF.

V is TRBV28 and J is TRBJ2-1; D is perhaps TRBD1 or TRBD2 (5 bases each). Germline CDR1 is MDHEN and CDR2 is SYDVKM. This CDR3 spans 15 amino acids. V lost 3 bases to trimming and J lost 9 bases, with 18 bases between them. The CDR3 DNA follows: TGTGCCAGCAGTTTTATCGGGAATTTTGGGGGTGAGCAGTTCTTC. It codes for CASSFIGNFGGEQFF.

The CDR3 is CATSRGRASGANVLTF. The CDR3 DNA reads TGTGCCACCAGCAGAGGAAGAGCCTCTGGGGCCAACGTCCTGACTTTC. V is TRBV15 and J is TRBJ2-6, with unresolved D. In germline, CDR1 is LNHNV, CDR2 YYDKDF (reference sequence). V dropped 1 base and J dropped 0 bases, with 7 bases sitting between them. CDR3 size: 16 residues.

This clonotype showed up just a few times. Here the CDR3 DNA reads TGTGCCAGCGGTACCGGGACTAGCGGAGGTGAGCAGTTCTTC. Amino acids: CASGTGTSGGEQFF. V usage is TRBV6-5 and J usage is TRBJ2-1; TRBD2 matches at 11 bases. CDR1 is MNHEY and CDR2 is SVGAGI in the germline V gene. With V trimmed by 8 bases and J by 9 bases, 9 bases remained unmatched. The CDR3 has 14 amino acids.

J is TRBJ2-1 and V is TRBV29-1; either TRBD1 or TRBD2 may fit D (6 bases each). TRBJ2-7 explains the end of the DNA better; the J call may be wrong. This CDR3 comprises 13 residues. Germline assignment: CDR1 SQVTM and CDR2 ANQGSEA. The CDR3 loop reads CSVQGGSYNEQYF. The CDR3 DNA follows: TGCAGCGTTCAAGGGGGGTCCTACAATGAGCAGTACTTC.

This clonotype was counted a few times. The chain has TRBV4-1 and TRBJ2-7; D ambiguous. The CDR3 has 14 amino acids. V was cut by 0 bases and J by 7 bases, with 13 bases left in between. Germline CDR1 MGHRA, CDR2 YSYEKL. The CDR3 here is CASSQEVGYNEQYF. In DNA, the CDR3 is TGCGCCAGCAGCCAAGAGGTCGGCTACAATGAGCAGTACTTC.

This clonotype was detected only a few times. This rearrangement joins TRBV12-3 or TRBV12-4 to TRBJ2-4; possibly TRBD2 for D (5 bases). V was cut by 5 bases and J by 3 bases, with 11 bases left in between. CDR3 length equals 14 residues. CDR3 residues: CASSPRRGKNIQYF. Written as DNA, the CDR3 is TGTGCCAGCAGTCCCCGCCGGGGCAAAAACATTCAGTACTTC.

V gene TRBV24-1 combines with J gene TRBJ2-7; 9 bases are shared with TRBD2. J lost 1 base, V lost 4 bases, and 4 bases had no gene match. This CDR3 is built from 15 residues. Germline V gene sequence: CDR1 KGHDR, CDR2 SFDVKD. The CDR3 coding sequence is TGTGCCACCAGTGACGCGACTAGCGGTTCCTACGAGCAGTACTTC. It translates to CATSDATSGSYEQYF.

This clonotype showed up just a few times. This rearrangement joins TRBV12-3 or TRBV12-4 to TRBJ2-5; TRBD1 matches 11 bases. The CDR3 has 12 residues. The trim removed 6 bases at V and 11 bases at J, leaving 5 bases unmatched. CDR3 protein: CASRGDRGEQYF. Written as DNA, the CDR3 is TGTGCCAGCAGGGGGGACAGGGGGGAGCAGTACTTC.

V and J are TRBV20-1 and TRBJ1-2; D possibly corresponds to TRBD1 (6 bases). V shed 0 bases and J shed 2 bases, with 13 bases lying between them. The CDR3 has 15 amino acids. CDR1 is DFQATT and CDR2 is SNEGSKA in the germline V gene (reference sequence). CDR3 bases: TGCAGTGCTAGAGATTCTGCAGGGGTAAACTATGGCTACACCTTC. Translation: CSARDSAGVNYGYTF.